The T cell receptor (beta chain) under discussion was sequenced for a study of blood T cell repertoires in COVID-19. Under the authors' procedure: Estimated nucleated cell counts came from reference gene primer amplification. Some clones are missing from TCRdb's copy, which holds only in-frame ones; the method was immunoSEQ multiplex PCR. For V, J and clone size, that table is used; D and trimming come from the DNA. The repertoire holds more than 200,000 clones, 65% to 90% seen once, with around 4.5% in the top ten. The TCR sequence derives from a man aged 45 to 65 with acute or convalescent COVID-19. The specimen sequenced was peripheral blood.

For the CDR3, the DNA is TGTGCCAGCAGTTACCCATTTGCGGGGGAGCTGTTTTTT. Protein: CASSYPFAGELFF. The rearrangement links TRBV6-2 or TRBV6-3 to TRBJ2-2; D not resolved. V shed 2 bases and J shed 8 bases, with 9 bases lying between them. From germline, CDR1 is MNHEY and CDR2 SVGEGT. CDR3 size: 13 residues.